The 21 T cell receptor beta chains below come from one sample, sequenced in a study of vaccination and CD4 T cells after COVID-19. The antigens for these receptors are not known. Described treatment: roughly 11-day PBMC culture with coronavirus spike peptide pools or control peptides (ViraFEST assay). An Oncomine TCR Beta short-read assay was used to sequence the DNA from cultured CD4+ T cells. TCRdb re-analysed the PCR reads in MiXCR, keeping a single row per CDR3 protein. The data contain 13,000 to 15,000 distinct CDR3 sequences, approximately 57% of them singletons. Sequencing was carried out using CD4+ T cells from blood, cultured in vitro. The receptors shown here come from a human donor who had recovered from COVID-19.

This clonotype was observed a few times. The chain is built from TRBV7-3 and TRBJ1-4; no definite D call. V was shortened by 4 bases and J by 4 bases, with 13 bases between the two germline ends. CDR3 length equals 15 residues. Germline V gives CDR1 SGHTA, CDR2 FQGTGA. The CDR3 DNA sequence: TGTGCCAGCAGCTCGAACCTGGGCGGTAATGAAAAACTGTTTTTT. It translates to CASSSNLGGNEKLFF. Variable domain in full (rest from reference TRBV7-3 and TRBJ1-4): GAGVSQTPSNKVTEKGKYVELRCDPISGHTALYWYRQSLGQGPEFLIYFQGTGAADDSGLPNDRFFAVRPEGSVSTLKIQRTERGDSAVYLCASSSNLGGNEKLFFGSGTQLSVL.

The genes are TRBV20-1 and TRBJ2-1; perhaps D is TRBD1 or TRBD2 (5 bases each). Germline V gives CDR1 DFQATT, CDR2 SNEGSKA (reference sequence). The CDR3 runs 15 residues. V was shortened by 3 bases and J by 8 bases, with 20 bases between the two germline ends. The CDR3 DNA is TGCAGTGCTAGGGGGGTTTCTGACTTAAACGATGAGCAGTTCTTC. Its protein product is CSARGVSDLNDEQFF.

CDR3 residues: CASSYWGANEKLFF. The CDR3 bases are TGTGCCAGCAGTTACTGGGGGGCTAATGAAAAACTGTTTTTT. The rearrangement uses TRBV6-5 and TRBJ1-4; perhaps TRBD1 as D (5 bases). V lost 1 base and J lost 3, with 6 bases in between. The germline CDR1 and CDR2 sequences are MNHEY and SVGAGI. The CDR3 sequence is 14 residues long.

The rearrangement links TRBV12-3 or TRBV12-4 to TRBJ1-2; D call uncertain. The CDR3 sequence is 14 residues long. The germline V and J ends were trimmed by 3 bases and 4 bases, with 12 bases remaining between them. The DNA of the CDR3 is TGTGCCAGCAGTTTGTCTGGACCGGCCTATGGCTACACCTTC. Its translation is CASSLSGPAYGYTF.

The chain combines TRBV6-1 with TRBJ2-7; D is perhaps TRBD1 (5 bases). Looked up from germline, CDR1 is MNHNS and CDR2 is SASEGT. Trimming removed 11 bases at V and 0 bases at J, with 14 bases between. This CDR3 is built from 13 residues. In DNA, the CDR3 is TGTGCCTCCAGGGCAGCTAGCTCCTACGAGCAGTACTTC. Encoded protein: CASRAASSYEQYF.

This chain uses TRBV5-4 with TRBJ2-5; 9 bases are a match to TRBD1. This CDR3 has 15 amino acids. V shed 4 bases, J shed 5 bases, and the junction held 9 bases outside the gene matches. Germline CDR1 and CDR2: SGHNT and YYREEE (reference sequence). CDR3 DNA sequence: TGTGCCAGCAGCCCGGACAGGGGAAGCTACGAGACCCAGTACTTC. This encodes CASSPDRGSYETQYF.

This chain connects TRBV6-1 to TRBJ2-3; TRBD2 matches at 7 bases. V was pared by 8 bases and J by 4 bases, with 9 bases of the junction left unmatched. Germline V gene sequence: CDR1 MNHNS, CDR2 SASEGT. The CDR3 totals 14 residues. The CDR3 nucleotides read TGTGCCAGCGGGGGTAGGCGGGAGTCAGATACGCAGTATTTT. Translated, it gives CASGGRRESDTQYF.

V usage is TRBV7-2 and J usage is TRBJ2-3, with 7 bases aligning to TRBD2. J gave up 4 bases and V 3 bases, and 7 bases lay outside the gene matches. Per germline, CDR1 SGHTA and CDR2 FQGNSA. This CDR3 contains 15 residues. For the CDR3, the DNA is TGTGCCAGCAGCTTCGGCGGGAGTGGGGCAGATACGCAGTATTTT. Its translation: CASSFGGSGADTQYF.

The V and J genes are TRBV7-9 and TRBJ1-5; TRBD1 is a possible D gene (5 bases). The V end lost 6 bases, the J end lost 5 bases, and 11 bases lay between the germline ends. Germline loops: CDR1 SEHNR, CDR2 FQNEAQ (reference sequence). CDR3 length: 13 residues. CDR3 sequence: CASSRDGDQPQHF. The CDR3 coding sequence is TGTGCCAGCAGTAGGGACGGGGATCAGCCCCAGCATTTT.

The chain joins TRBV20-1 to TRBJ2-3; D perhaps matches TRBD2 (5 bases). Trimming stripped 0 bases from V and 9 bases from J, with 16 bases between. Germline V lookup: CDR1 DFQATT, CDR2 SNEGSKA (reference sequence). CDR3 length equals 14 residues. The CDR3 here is CSARDRRGLGTQYF. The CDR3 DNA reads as TGCAGTGCTAGAGATCGTCGGGGTCTCGGCACGCAGTATTTT.

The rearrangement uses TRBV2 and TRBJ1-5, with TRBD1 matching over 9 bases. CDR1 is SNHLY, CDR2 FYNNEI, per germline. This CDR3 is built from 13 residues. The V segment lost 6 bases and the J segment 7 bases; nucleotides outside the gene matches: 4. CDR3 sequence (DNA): TGTGCCAGCAGGGGACAGGGAAACCAGCCCCAGCATTTT. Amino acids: CASRGQGNQPQHF.

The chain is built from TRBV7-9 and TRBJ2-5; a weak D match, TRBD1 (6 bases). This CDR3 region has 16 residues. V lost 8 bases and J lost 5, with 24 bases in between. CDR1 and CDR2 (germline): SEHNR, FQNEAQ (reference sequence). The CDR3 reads CASAFRDQGGRETQYF. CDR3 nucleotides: TGTGCCAGCGCATTCAGGGACCAAGGGGGTCGGGAGACCCAGTACTTC.

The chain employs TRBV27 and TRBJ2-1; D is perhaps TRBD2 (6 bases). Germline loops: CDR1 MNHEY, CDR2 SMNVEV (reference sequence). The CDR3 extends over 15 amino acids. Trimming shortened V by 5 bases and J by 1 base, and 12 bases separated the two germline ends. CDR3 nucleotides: TGTGCCAGCAGTCGAGGACGGGAGTCCTACAATGAGCAGTTCTTC. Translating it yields CASSRGRESYNEQFF.

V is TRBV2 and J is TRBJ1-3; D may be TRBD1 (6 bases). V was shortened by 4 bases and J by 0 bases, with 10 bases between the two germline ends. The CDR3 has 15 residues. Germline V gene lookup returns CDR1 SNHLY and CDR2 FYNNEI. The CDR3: CASSVGHPSGNTIYF. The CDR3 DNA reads TGTGCCAGCAGTGTGGGACACCCCTCTGGAAACACCATATATTTT. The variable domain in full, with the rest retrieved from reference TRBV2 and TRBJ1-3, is EPEVTQTPSHQVTQMGQEVILRCVPISNHLYFYWYRQILGQKVEFLVSFYNNEISEKSEIFDDQFSVERPDGSNFTLKIRSTKLEDSAMYFCASSVGHPSGNTIYFGEGSWLTVV.

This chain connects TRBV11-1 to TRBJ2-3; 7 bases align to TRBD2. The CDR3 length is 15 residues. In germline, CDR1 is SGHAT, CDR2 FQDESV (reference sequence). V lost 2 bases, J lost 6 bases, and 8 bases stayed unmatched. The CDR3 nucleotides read TGTGCCAGCAGCTTAAGGGTAGCGGGCAGTGATACGCAGTATTTT. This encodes CASSLRVAGSDTQYF.

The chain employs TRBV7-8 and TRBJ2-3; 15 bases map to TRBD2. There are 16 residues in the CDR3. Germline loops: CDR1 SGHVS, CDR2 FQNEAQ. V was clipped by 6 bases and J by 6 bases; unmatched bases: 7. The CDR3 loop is CASSRGLAGGGDTQYF. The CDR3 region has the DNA TGTGCCAGCAGTCGGGGACTAGCGGGAGGAGGGGATACGCAGTATTTT. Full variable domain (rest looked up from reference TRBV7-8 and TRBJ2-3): GAGVSQSPRYKVAKRGQDVALRCDPISGHVSLFWYQQALGQGPEFLTYFQNEAQLDKSGLPSDRFFAERPEGSVSTLKIQRTQQEDSAVYLCASSRGLAGGGDTQYFGPGTRLTVL.

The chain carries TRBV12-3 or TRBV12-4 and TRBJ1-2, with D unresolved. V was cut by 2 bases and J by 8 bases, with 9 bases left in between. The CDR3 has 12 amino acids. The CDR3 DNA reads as TGTGCCAGCAGTTTAAGGCTTATCGGCTACACCTTC. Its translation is CASSLRLIGYTF.

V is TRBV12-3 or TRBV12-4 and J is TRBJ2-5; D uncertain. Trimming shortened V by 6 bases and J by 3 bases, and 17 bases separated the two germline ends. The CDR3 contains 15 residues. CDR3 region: CASRGSERPEETQYF. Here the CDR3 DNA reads TGTGCCAGCAGAGGGTCCGAACGCCCGGAAGAGACCCAGTACTTC.

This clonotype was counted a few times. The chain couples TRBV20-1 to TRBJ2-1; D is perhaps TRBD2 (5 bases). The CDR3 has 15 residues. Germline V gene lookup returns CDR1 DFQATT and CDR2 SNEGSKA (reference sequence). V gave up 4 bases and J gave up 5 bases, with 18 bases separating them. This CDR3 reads CSANPGLKVNNEQFF. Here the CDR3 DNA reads TGCAGTGCTAACCCTGGACTGAAAGTGAACAATGAGCAGTTCTTC.

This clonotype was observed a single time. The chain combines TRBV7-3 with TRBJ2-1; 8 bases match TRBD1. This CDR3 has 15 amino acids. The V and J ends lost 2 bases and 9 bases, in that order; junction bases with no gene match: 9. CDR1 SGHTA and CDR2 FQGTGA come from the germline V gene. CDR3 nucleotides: TGTGCCAGCAGCTTATTAAGGACAGGGCCTAGTGAGCAGTTCTTC. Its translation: CASSLLRTGPSEQFF.

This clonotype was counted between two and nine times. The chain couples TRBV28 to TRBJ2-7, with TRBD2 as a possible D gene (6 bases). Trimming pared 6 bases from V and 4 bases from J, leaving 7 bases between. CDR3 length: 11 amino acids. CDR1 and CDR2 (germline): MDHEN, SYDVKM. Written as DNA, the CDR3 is TGTGCCAGCAGGGGGGGATACGAGCAGTACTTC. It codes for CASRGGYEQYF.